These T cell receptor beta chains were read from a single sample in a study of blood T cell repertoires in COVID-19. Measured with immunoSEQ multiplex PCR; TCRdb has only the in-frame clones, and not every one. This table has about 190,000 clones, less than 80% appearing once. Material: peripheral blood. The receptors originated from a man aged 50 or older who had recovered from COVID-19. The CDR3 runs from the conserved cysteine through the conserved F or W. The D gene is left open where the match is weak. Clone size appears in some rows only: once, few, many, or a class for an expanded clone.

j_gene: TRBJ2-3; v_gene: TRBV15; d_gene: TRBD2; abundance: -; CDR3nt: TGTGCCACCAGCAGAGATCGGCGGGAGATCGCAGATACGCAGTATTTT; CDR3aa: CATSRDRREIADTQYF
j_gene: TRBJ1-3; v_gene: TRBV6-6; d_gene: -; abundance: -; CDR3nt: TGTGCCAGCGCCGCCACTCGAGACACCATATATTTT; CDR3aa: CASAATRDTIYF
j_gene: TRBJ2-1; v_gene: TRBV10-3; d_gene: -; abundance: -; CDR3nt: TGTGCCATCAGTGAGTCTATAAGCGGATATTACAATGAGCAGTTCTTC; CDR3aa: CAISESISGYYNEQFF
j_gene: TRBJ1-5; v_gene: TRBV4-1; d_gene: -; abundance: -; CDR3nt: TGCGCCAGCAGCCAAGATTACCGAGGGTCGGGGGGCAATCAGCCCCAGCATTTT; CDR3aa: CASSQDYRGSGGNQPQHF
j_gene: TRBJ2-5; v_gene: TRBV11-2; d_gene: -; abundance: -; CDR3nt: TGTGCCAGCAGCTTAGAGCTAGGGGGAGACCAAGAGACCCAGTACTTC; CDR3aa: CASSLELGGDQETQYF
j_gene: TRBJ1-3; v_gene: TRBV9; d_gene: TRBD1; abundance: once; CDR3nt: TGTGCCAGCAGCGTAGTGGGACAGGGAAACACCATATATTTT; CDR3aa: CASSVVGQGNTIYF
j_gene: TRBJ2-7; v_gene: TRBV12-3/TRBV12-4; d_gene: TRBD1; abundance: few; CDR3nt: TGTGCCAGCAGACACAGGGGGCGCGAGCAGTACTTC; CDR3aa: CASRHRGREQYF
j_gene: TRBJ2-1; v_gene: TRBV24-1; d_gene: TRBD1; abundance: -; CDR3nt: TGTGCCACAGGGACAGCCGCCTACAATGAGCAGTTCTTC; CDR3aa: CATGTAAYNEQFF
j_gene: TRBJ2-1; v_gene: TRBV7-3; d_gene: -; abundance: -; CDR3nt: TGTGCCAGCAGCCTAGAGCCGAGGTCGAGCTCCTACAATGAGCAGTTCTTC; CDR3aa: CASSLEPRSSSYNEQFF
j_gene: TRBJ2-7; v_gene: TRBV27; d_gene: TRBD2; abundance: few; CDR3nt: TGTGCCAGCAGTTCAAGCCCCTACGGACTAGCTGTCGAGCAGTACTTC; CDR3aa: CASSSSPYGLAVEQYF